This is a list of T cell receptor beta chains from one sample in a study of blood T cell repertoires in COVID-19. Profiled with immunoSEQ multiplex PCR; TCRdb holds only in-frame clones, not every one. The sample has under 300,000 clones, about nine tenths seen once. Sequenced: peripheral blood. The receptor source for this set is a woman in her thirties or forties with acute or convalescent COVID-19. Both conserved end residues are trimmed from each CDR3.

V	J	CDR3
TRBV9	TRBJ1-2	ASSVGQSVGYT
TRBV2	TRBJ2-5	ASGTGWETQY
TRBV5-1	TRBJ1-1	ASSLQGGNTEAF
TRBV4-2	TRBJ2-3	ASSQVLGGGAPDTQY
TRBV9	TRBJ1-3	ASSVQGAAGNTIY
TRBV10-3	TRBJ2-1	AISESGPRGLSEQF
TRBV10-3	TRBJ1-2	AIRNTGANYGYT
TRBV5-1	TRBJ1-2	ASSLRTLDPRRGYGYT
TRBV27	TRBJ2-2	ASGKGRNTGELF
TRBV7-9	TRBJ1-6	ASSFGGRPYNSPLH
TRBV4-1	TRBJ1-2	ASSQDVAGGNYGYT
TRBV6-4	TRBJ1-1	ASRAQTLNTEAF
TRBV9	TRBJ1-3	ASSGPGQGIY
TRBV3-1/TRBV3-2	TRBJ2-1	ASSQVTGPYNEQF
TRBV12-5	TRBJ1-1	ASGWDRNTEAF
TRBV10-3	TRBJ2-2	AIRASGTTNTGELF
TRBV9	TRBJ2-5	ASSARGAGGTETQY
TRBV6-1	TRBJ2-2	ASSEIQRGGTNTGELF
TRBV9	TRBJ2-1	ASSGNRLGYNEQF
TRBV9	TRBJ1-3	ASSVGRGPLGNTIY
TRBV18	TRBJ2-1	ASSPPGLAGGNEQF
TRBV5-1	TRBJ2-1	ASSLASGGPLYNEQF
TRBV7-8	TRBJ1-2	ASSARTGSGSGYT
TRBV10-3	TRBJ2-1	AISLYRDSGEQF
TRBV19	TRBJ2-1	ASSIRRPLGDEQF
TRBV2	TRBJ1-4	ASSVAGAGGEKLF
TRBV18	TRBJ1-1	ASSPGRNTEAF
TRBV25-1	TRBJ1-4	ASSEWQPGVELF
TRBV4-1	TRBJ2-1	ASSQGPGQGGVF
TRBV28	TRBJ1-2	ASSLTGGMGYT
TRBV5-6	TRBJ2-2	ASSLGGTNTGELF